This is a list of T cell receptor beta chains from one sample in a study of T-cell memory formation after mild COVID-19. TCRdb reprocessed the 5' RACE reads with MiXCR, giving one entry per CDR3 protein. This table has roughly 400,000 distinct CDR3 sequences, approximately 24% appearing once. The sequencing sample was made of PBMCs or a T cell subset sorted from them (not recorded which). These receptors all stem from an adult woman who had mild COVID-19 (a few samples of this study predate the infection). Cell type and time point are not known. The CDR3 runs from the conserved cysteine through the conserved F or W. The D gene is left open where the match is weak. Clone sizes are given selectively: once, few, many, or a class where the clone is expanded.

cdr3_length: 19; d_call: TRBD1; v_call: TRBV5-1; j_call: TRBJ2-1; clone_size: few; cdr3_nt: TGCGCCAGCAGCTGGGACAGACTTTCCCCGAACCCTATCTACAATGAGCAGTTCTTC; cdr3_aa: CASSWDRLSPNPIYNEQFF
cdr3_length: 18; d_call: TRBD2; v_call: TRBV27; j_call: TRBJ2-2; clone_size: .; cdr3_nt: TGTGCCAGCAGTACCCTAGATGGGGGGAGGGCGAACACCGGGGAGCTGTTTTTT; cdr3_aa: CASSTLDGGRANTGELFF
cdr3_length: 16; d_call: TRBD1; v_call: TRBV5-4; j_call: TRBJ2-2; clone_size: .; cdr3_nt: TGTGCCAGCAGACCATCGGGACAGGGGGCGTCCGGGGAGCTGTTTTTT; cdr3_aa: CASRPSGQGASGELFF
cdr3_length: 15; d_call: .; v_call: TRBV7-6; j_call: TRBJ2-1; clone_size: few; cdr3_nt: TGTGCCAGCAGCTTACAGGCCTTGGCGGGGAATGAGCAGTTCTTC; cdr3_aa: CASSLQALAGNEQFF
cdr3_length: 12; d_call: .; v_call: TRBV5-4; j_call: TRBJ2-3; clone_size: many; cdr3_nt: TGTGCCAGCAGCTTCTCGGGGTTGGGGCAGTATTTT; cdr3_aa: CASSFSGLGQYF
cdr3_length: 19; d_call: TRBD1; v_call: TRBV20-1; j_call: TRBJ2-1; clone_size: few; cdr3_nt: TGCAGTGCCCCGGCGATTGTGATGGAAGGTTCCACAGGGGGCAATGAGCAGTTCTTC; cdr3_aa: CSAPAIVMEGSTGGNEQFF
cdr3_length: 19; d_call: TRBD1; v_call: TRBV10-3; j_call: TRBJ2-2; clone_size: few; cdr3_nt: TGTGCCATCAGTGACTCCCTCACCGGGACAGGGGGCGATGACGGGGAGCTGTTTTTT; cdr3_aa: CAISDSLTGTGGDDGELFF
cdr3_length: 15; d_call: .; v_call: TRBV4-2; j_call: TRBJ2-2; clone_size: few; cdr3_nt: TGTGCCAGCAGCCGGCCCGGCGCGGACACCGGGGAGCTGTTTTTT; cdr3_aa: CASSRPGADTGELFF
cdr3_length: 16; d_call: .; v_call: TRBV5-8; j_call: TRBJ1-1; clone_size: .; cdr3_nt: TGTGCCAGCAGCCTTACTACCAAGACTGGGAACACTGAAGCTTTCTTT; cdr3_aa: CASSLTTKTGNTEAFF
cdr3_length: 16; d_call: TRBD2; v_call: TRBV6-1; j_call: TRBJ2-3; clone_size: once; cdr3_nt: TGTGCCAGCAGTGAAGGGGCGGGGGGGAGCACAGATACGCAGTATTTT; cdr3_aa: CASSEGAGGSTDTQYF
cdr3_length: 14; d_call: .; v_call: TRBV7-9; j_call: TRBJ2-7; clone_size: .; cdr3_nt: TGTGCCAGCAGCCCGCCAGTAAGTTGGGACGAGCAGTACTTC; cdr3_aa: CASSPPVSWDEQYF
cdr3_length: 17; d_call: .; v_call: TRBV9; j_call: TRBJ2-3; clone_size: .; cdr3_nt: TGTGCCAGCAGCGTAGGGTTCGGGTTAAGGAGCACAGATACGCAGTATTTT; cdr3_aa: CASSVGFGLRSTDTQYF
cdr3_length: 15; d_call: .; v_call: TRBV4-1; j_call: TRBJ2-5; clone_size: many; cdr3_nt: TGCGCCAGCAGCCCTGGGGCGGCTAACCGAGAGACCCAGTACTTC; cdr3_aa: CASSPGAANRETQYF
cdr3_length: 15; d_call: .; v_call: TRBV15; j_call: TRBJ2-7; clone_size: .; cdr3_nt: TGTGCCACCAGCAGAGACCCGTCGCCCTCCTACGAGCAGTACTTC; cdr3_aa: CATSRDPSPSYEQYF
cdr3_length: 10; d_call: .; v_call: TRBV29-1; j_call: TRBJ2-7; clone_size: few; cdr3_nt: TGCAGCGTTGATGAAGGCGAGCAGTACTTC; cdr3_aa: CSVDEGEQYF
cdr3_length: 19; d_call: TRBD1; v_call: TRBV4-1; j_call: TRBJ2-3; clone_size: many; cdr3_nt: TGCGCCAGCAGCCAAGATCCTCCCGGGACAGGGGGCGCTACAGATACGCAGTATTTT; cdr3_aa: CASSQDPPGTGGATDTQYF
cdr3_length: 15; d_call: .; v_call: TRBV18; j_call: TRBJ2-1; clone_size: .; cdr3_nt: TGTGCCAGCTCAAGTTTGCCGGAGGGGGACAATGAGCAGTTCTTC; cdr3_aa: CASSSLPEGDNEQFF
cdr3_length: 12; d_call: TRBD1; v_call: TRBV29-1; j_call: TRBJ1-1; clone_size: .; cdr3_nt: TGCAGCGTTCAGACAGGGTCTGGTGAAGCTTTCTTT; cdr3_aa: CSVQTGSGEAFF
cdr3_length: 13; d_call: .; v_call: TRBV7-2; j_call: TRBJ2-2; clone_size: .; cdr3_nt: TGTGCCAGCAGCCGCAGGGACACCGGGGAGCTGTTTTTT; cdr3_aa: CASSRRDTGELFF
cdr3_length: 14; d_call: .; v_call: TRBV5-1; j_call: TRBJ2-1; clone_size: .; cdr3_nt: TGCGCCAGCAGTCCCGTGGAGGTTAACAATGAGCAGTTCTTC; cdr3_aa: CASSPVEVNNEQFF
cdr3_length: 19; d_call: .; v_call: TRBV6-2/TRBV6-3; j_call: TRBJ1-5; clone_size: few; cdr3_nt: TGTGCCAGCAGTTACTCGAGGGAGGTTGGGATAACGAGCAATCAGCCCCAGCATTTT; cdr3_aa: CASSYSREVGITSNQPQHF
cdr3_length: 16; d_call: .; v_call: TRBV12-3/TRBV12-4; j_call: TRBJ2-2; clone_size: .; cdr3_nt: TGTGCCAGCGTCCAACCGGGACCGACGAACACCGGGGAGCTGTTTTTT; cdr3_aa: CASVQPGPTNTGELFF
cdr3_length: 18; d_call: TRBD1; v_call: TRBV4-2; j_call: TRBJ2-2; clone_size: few; cdr3_nt: TGTGCCAGCAGCTACGGACAGGGCTCTGGGGCATCTGCCGGGGAGCTGTTTTTT; cdr3_aa: CASSYGQGSGASAGELFF
cdr3_length: 15; d_call: .; v_call: TRBV14; j_call: TRBJ2-5; clone_size: .; cdr3_nt: TGTGCCAGCAGCCAAGTCCAGGGGCGGGAGGAGACCCAGTACTTC; cdr3_aa: CASSQVQGREETQYF
cdr3_length: 15; d_call: .; v_call: TRBV12-3/TRBV12-4; j_call: TRBJ1-6; clone_size: few; cdr3_nt: TGTGCCAGCAGTTCGTCCGCCGGAGAGGGTTCACCCCTCCACTTT; cdr3_aa: CASSSSAGEGSPLHF